This T cell receptor beta chain was obtained from a study of blood T cell repertoires in COVID-19. For the study at large: There were acute and convalescent COVID-19 samples, and they came from the United States, Italy and Spain. The cDNA or gDNA used as material had been derived from T cells, B-cell-depleted T cells, or PBMCs.

Germline V gene sequence: CDR1 MRHNA, CDR2 SNTAGT. There are 12 residues in the CDR3. V was clipped by 8 bases and J by 6 bases, with 14 bases between them. As originally analysed: From reference gene primer amplification, estimates of nucleated cell counts were derived. Generated by immunoSEQ multiplex PCR, the TCRdb table keeps only in-frame clones and is missing some. V and J calls and clone size follow that table, whereas D and trimming were derived from the DNA. The sample includes about 440,000 clones, about 91% of them seen just once. The TCR was taken from a woman between 50 and 59 years old with COVID-19, enrolled during active disease. The rearrangement links TRBV6-4 to TRBJ2-7; D perhaps matches TRBD1 (5 bases). Specimen: peripheral blood. The DNA of the CDR3 is TGTGCCAGCTTTCCGGACACCGCCGAGCAGTACTTC. Protein product: CASFPDTAEQYF.